What follows are 3 T cell receptor beta chains derived from one specimen sequenced in a study of cytomegalovirus exposure and HLA in healthy donors. The study ran its PCR with 60 Vbeta and 13 Jbeta primers. Sequencing used immunoSEQ multiplex PCR; TCRdb keeps in-frame clones, though not all of them. Counted here are about 160,000 clones, about four fifths occurring once; the ten biggest clones make up less than 15%. Sequenced material: PBMCs. The receptors originated from a woman in her forties or fifties in good health and CMV-seronegative.

This chain joins TRBV14 and TRBJ2-3; D perhaps matches TRBD1 (5 bases). V lost 4 bases, J lost 0 bases, and 17 bases lay in between. This CDR3 spans 17 amino acids. CDR1 and CDR2 from the germline V gene are SGHDN and FVKESK. The CDR3 nucleotides read TGTGCCAGCAGCCTCCTGGGGCAGTCTTCTAGCACAGATACGCAGTATTTT. Its protein product is CASSLLGQSSSTDTQYF.

The chain has TRBV30 and TRBJ1-2, with D perhaps matching TRBD1 (6 bases). The germline V and J ends were trimmed by 0 bases and 7 bases, with 15 bases remaining between them. Per the germline V gene, CDR1 is GTSNPN and CDR2 is SVGIG (reference sequence). CDR3 length equals 14 residues. The CDR3 protein is CAWSVLEGESGYTF. The CDR3 nucleotides read TGTGCCTGGAGTGTCCTCGAGGGGGAGTCTGGCTACACCTTC.

This sequence joins TRBV4-1 and TRBJ1-1, with unresolved D. CDR1 MGHRA and CDR2 YSYEKL come from the germline V gene. V was cut by 3 bases and J by 4 bases, with 15 bases left in between. CDR3 length equals 15 residues. In DNA form, the CDR3 reads TGCGCCAGCAGCCACCCGGCGGGGAGTGGCACTGAAGCTTTCTTT. Encoded protein: CASSHPAGSGTEAFF.